One and the same sample provided the 23 T cell receptor beta chains below, sequenced in a study of neurological immune-mediated disorders (dated by TCRdb to about 2019). Library preparation employed 5' RACE. Sequencer: Illumina HiSeq 2500. Through fastp at Q25 and MiXCR, TCRdb rebuilt clones from the public reads, retaining in-frame beta chains. When rows share a CDR3 protein, they turn into one entry using the most common DNA and genes. In all, the sample holds around 48,000 distinct CDR3 sequences, and 10% to 13% of those were seen once. The biggest ten clones account for about 20% of the sample. Sequencing was carried out using PBMCs. The receptors stem from a woman aged 40 to 50 with HTLV-1-associated myelopathy (HAM/TSP).

This clonotype was detected ten times or more. The chain couples TRBV20-1 to TRBJ2-3; maybe TRBD2 (5 bases). With 4 bases removed from V and 0 bases from J, the gap between germline ends came to 14 bases. In germline, CDR1 is DFQATT, CDR2 SNEGSKA (reference sequence). The CDR3 is 15 residues long. CDR3 sequence (DNA): TGCAGTGCTAACGGACTGAGGATTAGCACAGATACGCAGTATTTT. Residues: CSANGLRISTDTQYF.

This clonotype was observed at least ten times. The V and J genes are TRBV6-5 and TRBJ1-5; D not resolved. The CDR3 is made up of 13 amino acids. With 2 bases removed from V and 6 bases from J, the gap between germline ends came to 8 bases. Germline loops: CDR1 MNHEY, CDR2 SVGAGI. The CDR3 spells CASSYRERQPQHF. Written as DNA, the CDR3 is TGTGCCAGCAGTTACCGGGAACGTCAGCCCCAGCATTTT.

This clonotype was picked up many times. The chain uses TRBV15 and TRBJ1-1, with D maybe TRBD1 (5 bases). The germline V and J ends were trimmed by 2 bases and 6 bases, with 10 bases remaining between them. This CDR3 contains 13 residues. CDR1 is LNHNV and CDR2 is YYDKDF in the germline V gene (reference sequence). CDR3 in amino acids: CATSRWGIAEAFF. In DNA, the CDR3 is TGTGCCACCAGCAGATGGGGGATCGCTGAAGCTTTCTTT.

This clonotype was detected ten times or more. The CDR3 DNA reads TGTGCCATCAGTGAGTCGATGCTGAACACTGAAGCTTTCTTT. This translates into CAISESMLNTEAFF. The rearrangement joins TRBV10-3 to TRBJ1-1; D not certain. CDR1 and CDR2 (germline): ENHRY, SYGVKD. V was clipped by 0 bases and J by 0 bases, with 5 bases between them. There are 14 residues in the CDR3.

Worth noting for this clonotype: One end of the junction does not line up with germline, which may come from a read error. The chain combines TRBV18 with TRBJ1-2, with a possible D match to TRBD1 (6 bases). Germline CDR1 and CDR2: KGHSH and LQKENI. The CDR3 runs 15 residues. CDR3 in amino acids: CASSPTRGLNYGYNF. The CDR3 nucleotides read TGTGCCAGCTCACCAACCAGGGGACTTAACTATGGCTACAACTTC.

About this clonotype: A read error may explain this, as a much larger clone is one base away. The chain combines TRBV7-2 with TRBJ2-1; D is perhaps TRBD2 (6 bases). The CDR3 contains 15 residues. Germline values: CDR1 SGHTA, CDR2 FQGNSA. Trimming took off 5 bases at V and 5 bases at J, with 16 bases between the two ends. This CDR3 reads CASSPGLSGNNEQFF. The CDR3 DNA follows: TGTGCCAGCAGCCCAGGACTATCGGGGAACAATGAGCAGTTCTTC.

This clonotype was seen at least ten times. J is TRBJ2-3 and V is TRBV7-2, with TRBD2 matching 8 bases. V lost 5 bases to trimming and J lost 6 bases; unmatched junction nucleotides: 10. The CDR3 covers 15 residues. Per germline, CDR1 SGHTA and CDR2 FQGNSA. CDR3 sequence reads: CASSTQRGGGDTQYF. CDR3 DNA: TGTGCCAGCAGCACCCAACGGGGGGGCGGGGATACGCAGTATTTT.

At least ten counts were recorded for this clonotype. This sequence joins TRBV10-3 and TRBJ1-5; D is undetermined. The germline V gene has CDR1 ENHRY and CDR2 SYGVKD. The length of the CDR3 is 13 residues. The germline V and J ends were trimmed by 8 bases and 4 bases, with 12 bases remaining between them. CDR3 sequence: CAIQRVLNQPQHF. The CDR3, as DNA: TGTGCCATCCAACGGGTCCTTAATCAGCCCCAGCATTTT.

This clonotype was observed many times. The V call is TRBV29-1, the J call TRBJ2-2, with D possibly TRBD1 on 6 matching bases. The germline V and J ends were trimmed by 4 bases and 4 bases, with 13 bases remaining between them. Looked up from germline, CDR1 is SQVTM and CDR2 is ANQGSEA. CDR3 length equals 14 residues. Written as DNA, the CDR3 is TGCAGCGTTGGGGCCGTGACAGGCACCGGGGAGCTGTTTTTT. Its translation is CSVGAVTGTGELFF.

This clonotype qualifies as medium-sized. This chain links TRBV28 with TRBJ2-5; 7 positions agree with TRBD1. Trimming at V came to 7 bases and at J to 5 bases, leaving 13 bases not matched to a gene. CDR3 length: 15 amino acids. Looked up from germline, CDR1 is MDHEN and CDR2 is SYDVKM. CDR3 DNA sequence: TGTGCCAGCATCTTAGGGGGCGCGGGTACCGAGACCCAGTACTTC. It yields the protein CASILGGAGTETQYF.

This clonotype has ten or more counts. The J gene is TRBJ2-3, the V gene TRBV20-1; D unresolved. V lost 6 bases, J lost 6 bases, and 13 bases lay in between. The CDR3 loop spans 12 amino acids. Per germline, CDR1 DFQATT and CDR2 SNEGSKA (reference sequence). For the CDR3, the DNA is TGCAGTGCCACATCCCGGTGGGATACGCAGTATTTT. As protein: CSATSRWDTQYF.

Many counts were recorded for this clonotype. V gene TRBV28 combines with J gene TRBJ2-3; TRBD2 matches 10 bases. With 6 bases clipped from V and 0 bases from J, the junction kept 6 bases outside the gene matches. The CDR3 is 16 amino acids. Germline CDR1 MDHEN, CDR2 SYDVKM. The CDR3 nucleotides are TGTGCCAGCAGCTCCGGGACTAGCGATAGCACAGATACGCAGTATTTT. This codes for CASSSGTSDSTDTQYF.

There are many counts of this clonotype. V is TRBV12-3 or TRBV12-4 and J is TRBJ1-6; D possibly corresponds to TRBD1 (5 bases). Deletions cut 1 base from V and 7 bases from J, with 11 bases between. The CDR3 is made up of 15 amino acids. CDR3 coding DNA: TGTGCCAGCAGTTTAGACACGGGACCAAATTCACCCCTCCACTTT. Translation: CASSLDTGPNSPLHF.

This clonotype has at least ten counts. CDR3 in amino acids: CSVLDAGTANYGYTF. The CDR3 bases are TGCAGCGTTTTAGACGCCGGGACAGCTAACTATGGCTACACCTTC. The chain has TRBV29-1 and TRBJ1-2, with TRBD1 matching 7 bases. The CDR3 sequence is 15 residues long. V was pared by 5 bases and J by 0 bases, with 9 bases of the junction left unmatched. Germline V CDR1 and CDR2: SQVTM, ANQGSEA. Together with reference TRBV29-1 and TRBJ1-2, the CDR3 gives the full variable domain: SAVISQKPSRDICQRGTSLTIQCQVDSQVTMMFWYRQQPGQSLTLIATANQGSEATYESGFVIDKFPISRPNLTFSTLTVSNMSPEDSSIYLCSVLDAGTANYGYTFGSGTRLTVV.

In this sample, this clonotype turned up many times. The chain uses TRBV5-6 and TRBJ1-6, with 7 bases lining up with TRBD1. V shed 4 bases and J 4 bases; nucleotides not matched to a gene: 2. CDR1 SGHDT and CDR2 YYEEEE come from the germline V gene. This CDR3 region has 14 residues. CDR3 DNA: TGTGCCAGCAGCATGGGACAGTATAATTCACCCCTCCACTTT. It yields the protein CASSMGQYNSPLHF.

A remark on this clonotype: Possible read error: a much larger clone is one base away. This sequence joins TRBV9 and TRBJ2-3, with a possible D match to TRBD1 (6 bases). Germline V gives CDR1 SGDLS, CDR2 YYNGEE. CDR3 size: 14 residues. The CDR3 sequence: CASSVGQLTYTQYF. CDR3 nucleotides: TGTGCCAGCAGCGTTGGACAGCTCACATATACGCAGTATTTT.

This clonotype was seen repeatedly, ten times or more. The rearrangement uses TRBV5-1 and TRBJ2-3; tentative D call: TRBD2 (6 bases). V lost 4 bases, J lost 2 bases, and 17 bases lay in between. There are 16 residues in the CDR3. Looked up from germline, CDR1 is SGHRS and CDR2 is YFSETQ. The CDR3 spells CASSHLGGAFTDTQYF. Written as DNA, the CDR3 is TGCGCCAGCAGCCATCTTGGCGGGGCCTTCACAGATACGCAGTATTTT.

This clonotype was counted many times. The junction does not match germline at one end; this may be a read error. The rearrangement uses TRBV4-1 and TRBJ2-3, with 11 bases lining up with TRBD2. This CDR3 region has 19 residues. The V gene's germline CDR1 is MGHRA and CDR2 YSYEKL. CDR3 residues: CASSQEDVSGGAAADTQYF. CDR3 DNA sequence: TGCGCCAGCAGCCAAGAAGATGTTAGCGGGGGGGCCGCTGCAGATACTCAGTATTTT.

The genes are TRBV20-1 and TRBJ1-1, with 7 bases aligning to TRBD1. The CDR3 contains 16 residues. Germline-derived CDR1 and CDR2 are DFQATT and SNEGSKA (reference sequence). Trimming at V came to 6 bases and at J to 0 bases, leaving 13 bases not matched to a gene. The CDR3 coding sequence is TGCAGTGCCCGGACAGGAAAGGGAGGGTTGAACACTGAAGCTTTCTTT. It codes for CSARTGKGGLNTEAFF.

As to this clonotype: It may be a read error: a sequence one base away is much more abundant. The genes are TRBV6-1 and TRBJ1-1; D unclear. CDR3 length: 14 amino acids. Germline V CDR1 and CDR2: MNHNS, SASEGT. V shed 9 bases and J shed 6 bases, with 20 bases lying between them. The CDR3 DNA is TGTGCCAGAAGCCCGGAGACCCTTGGAGCTGAAGCTTTCTTT. It translates to CARSPETLGAEAFF.

This clonotype was recorded at least ten times. The chain joins TRBV5-5 to TRBJ2-1; possibly TRBD2 for D (7 bases). Looked up from germline, CDR1 is SGHKS and CDR2 is YYEKEE (reference sequence). V shed 1 base and J shed 8 bases, with 13 bases lying between them. The CDR3 has 14 amino acids. The CDR3 nucleotides are TGTGCCAGCAGCTTGAATTGGGGGGGCCATGAGCAGTTCTTC. Translating it yields CASSLNWGGHEQFF.

V usage is TRBV4-1 and J usage is TRBJ2-5, with D possibly matching TRBD2 (6 bases). The CDR3 has 13 residues. V was cut by 4 bases and J by 5 bases, with 11 bases left in between. The germline gives CDR1 MGHRA, CDR2 YSYEKL. The CDR3 nucleotides are TGCGCCAGCAGCCGCGGGACGGAGGAGACCCAGTACTTC. Amino acid sequence: CASSRGTEETQYF.

This clonotype was seen many times. The chain joins TRBV15 to TRBJ1-1; possibly TRBD1 for D (5 bases). From germline, CDR1 is LNHNV and CDR2 YYDKDF (reference sequence). There are 14 residues in the CDR3. Trimming pared 0 bases from V and 6 bases from J, leaving 11 bases between. CDR3 coding DNA: TGTGCCACCAGCAGAGATGGGGCCGCCCCTGAAGCTTTCTTT. It is translated as CATSRDGAAPEAFF.